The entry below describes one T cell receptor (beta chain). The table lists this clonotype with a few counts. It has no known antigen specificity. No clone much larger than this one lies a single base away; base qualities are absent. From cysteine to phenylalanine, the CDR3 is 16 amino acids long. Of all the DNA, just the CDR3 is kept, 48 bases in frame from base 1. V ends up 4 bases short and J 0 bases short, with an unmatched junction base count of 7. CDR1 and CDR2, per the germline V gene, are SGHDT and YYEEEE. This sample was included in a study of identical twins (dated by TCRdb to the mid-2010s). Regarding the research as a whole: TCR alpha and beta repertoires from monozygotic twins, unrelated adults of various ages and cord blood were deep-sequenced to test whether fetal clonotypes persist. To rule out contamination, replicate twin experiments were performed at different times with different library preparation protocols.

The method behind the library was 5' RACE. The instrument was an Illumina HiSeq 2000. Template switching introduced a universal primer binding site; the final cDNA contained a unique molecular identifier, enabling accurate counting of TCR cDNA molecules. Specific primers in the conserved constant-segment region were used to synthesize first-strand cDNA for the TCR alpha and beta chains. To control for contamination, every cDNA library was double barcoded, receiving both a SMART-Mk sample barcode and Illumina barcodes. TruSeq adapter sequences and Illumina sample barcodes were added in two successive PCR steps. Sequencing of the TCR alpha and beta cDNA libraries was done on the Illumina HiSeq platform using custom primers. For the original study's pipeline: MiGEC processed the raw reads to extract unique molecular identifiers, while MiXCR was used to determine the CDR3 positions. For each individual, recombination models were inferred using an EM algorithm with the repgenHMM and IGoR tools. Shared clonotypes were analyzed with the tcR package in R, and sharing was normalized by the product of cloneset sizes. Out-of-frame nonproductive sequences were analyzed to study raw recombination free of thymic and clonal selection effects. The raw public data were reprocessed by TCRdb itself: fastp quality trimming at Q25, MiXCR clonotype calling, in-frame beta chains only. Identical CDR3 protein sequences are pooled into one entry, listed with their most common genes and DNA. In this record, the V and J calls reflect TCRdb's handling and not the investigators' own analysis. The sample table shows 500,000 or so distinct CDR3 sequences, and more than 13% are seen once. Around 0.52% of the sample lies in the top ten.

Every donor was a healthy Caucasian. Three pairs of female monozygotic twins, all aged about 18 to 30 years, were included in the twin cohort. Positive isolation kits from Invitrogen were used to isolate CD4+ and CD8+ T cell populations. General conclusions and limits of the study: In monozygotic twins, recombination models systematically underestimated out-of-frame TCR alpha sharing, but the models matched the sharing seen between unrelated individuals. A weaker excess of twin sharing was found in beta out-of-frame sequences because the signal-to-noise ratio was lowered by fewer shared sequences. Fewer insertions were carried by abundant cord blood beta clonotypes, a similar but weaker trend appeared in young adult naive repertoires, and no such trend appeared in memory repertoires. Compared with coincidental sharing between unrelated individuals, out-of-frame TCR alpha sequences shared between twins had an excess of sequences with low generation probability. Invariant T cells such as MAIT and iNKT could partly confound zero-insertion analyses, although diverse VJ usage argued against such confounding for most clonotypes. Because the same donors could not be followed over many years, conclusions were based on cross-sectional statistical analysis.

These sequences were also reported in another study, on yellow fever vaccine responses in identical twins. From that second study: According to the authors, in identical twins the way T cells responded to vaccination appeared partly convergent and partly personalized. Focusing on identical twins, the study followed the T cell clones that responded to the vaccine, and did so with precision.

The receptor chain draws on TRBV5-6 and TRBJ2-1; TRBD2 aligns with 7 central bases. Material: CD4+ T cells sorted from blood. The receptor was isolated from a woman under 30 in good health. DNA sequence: TGTGCCAGCAGCGGGGGGGGAGGGAGCTCCTACAATGAGCAGTTCTTC. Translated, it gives CASSGGGGSSYNEQFF.